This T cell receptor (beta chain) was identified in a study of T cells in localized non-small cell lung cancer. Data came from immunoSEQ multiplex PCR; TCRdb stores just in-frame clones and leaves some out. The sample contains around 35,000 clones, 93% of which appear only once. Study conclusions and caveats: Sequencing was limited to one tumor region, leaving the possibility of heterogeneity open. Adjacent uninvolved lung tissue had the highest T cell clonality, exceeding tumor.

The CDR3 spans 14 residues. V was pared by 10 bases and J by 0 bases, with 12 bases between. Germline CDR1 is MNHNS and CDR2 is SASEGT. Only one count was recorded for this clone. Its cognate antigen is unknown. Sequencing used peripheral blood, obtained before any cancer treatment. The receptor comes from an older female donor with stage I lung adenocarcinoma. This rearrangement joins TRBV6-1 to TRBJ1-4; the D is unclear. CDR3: CATQTGTTNEKLFF. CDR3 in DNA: TGTGCCACCCAGACCGGGACAACTAATGAAAAACTGTTTTTT.